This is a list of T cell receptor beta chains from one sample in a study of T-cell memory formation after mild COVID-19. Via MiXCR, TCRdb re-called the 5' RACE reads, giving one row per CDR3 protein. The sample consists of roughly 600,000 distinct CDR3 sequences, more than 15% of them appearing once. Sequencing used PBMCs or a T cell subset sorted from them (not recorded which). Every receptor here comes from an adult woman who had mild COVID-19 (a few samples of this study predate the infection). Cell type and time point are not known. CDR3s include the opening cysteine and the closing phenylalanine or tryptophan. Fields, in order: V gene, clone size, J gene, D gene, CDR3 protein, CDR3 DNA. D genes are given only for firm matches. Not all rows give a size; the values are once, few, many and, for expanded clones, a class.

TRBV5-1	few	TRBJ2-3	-	CASSLGTTVTDTQYF	TGCGCCAGCAGCTTGGGGACTACCGTCACAGATACGCAGTATTTT
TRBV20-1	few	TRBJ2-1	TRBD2	CSARPTSGVNEQFF	TGCAGTGCTAGACCCACTAGCGGGGTCAATGAGCAGTTCTTC
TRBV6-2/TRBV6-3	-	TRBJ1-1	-	CASWRDPTRVTAEAFF	TGTGCCAGCTGGAGGGACCCAACCCGGGTCACAGCGGAAGCTTTCTTT
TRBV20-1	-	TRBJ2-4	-	CSARGTQGEAQYF	TGCAGTGCTAGAGGGACTCAGGGGGAGGCCCAGTACTTC
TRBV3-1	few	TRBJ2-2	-	CASSQGISGGELFF	TGTGCCAGCAGCCAAGGAATTTCTGGGGGGGAGCTGTTTTTT
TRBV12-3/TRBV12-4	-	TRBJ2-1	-	CASSVSVSSYNEQFF	TGTGCCAGCAGTGTTAGCGTGAGCTCCTACAATGAGCAGTTCTTC
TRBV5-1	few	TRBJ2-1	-	CASKLEREQFF	TGCGCCAGCAAGCTTGAGCGTGAGCAGTTCTTC
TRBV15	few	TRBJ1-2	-	CATSRDSTGIHGYTF	TGTGCCACCAGCAGAGATAGCACAGGGATCCATGGCTACACCTTC
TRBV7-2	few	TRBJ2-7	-	CASSLGAAPYEQYF	TGTGCCAGCAGCTTAGGGGCAGCCCCCTACGAGCAGTACTTC
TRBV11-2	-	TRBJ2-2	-	CASSRRRTTGELFF	TGTGCCAGCAGCAGACGCAGAACCACCGGGGAGCTGTTTTTT
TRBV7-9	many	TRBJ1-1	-	CASSPRREMTEAFF	TGTGCCAGCAGTCCACGGCGGGAAATGACTGAAGCTTTCTTT
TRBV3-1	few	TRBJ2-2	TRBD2	CASSQDLGERGGELFF	TGTGCCAGCAGCCAAGATCTTGGAGAGCGGGGCGGGGAGCTGTTTTTT
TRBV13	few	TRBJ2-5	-	CASSFDRVETQYF	TGTGCCAGCAGCTTTGACAGAGTAGAGACCCAGTACTTC
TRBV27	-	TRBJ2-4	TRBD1	CASRSNPGQNNIQYF	TGTGCCAGCAGAAGTAACCCGGGACAGAACAACATTCAGTACTTC
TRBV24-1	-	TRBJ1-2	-	CATSVGFGYGYTF	TGTGCCACCAGTGTCGGGTTTGGCTATGGCTACACCTTC
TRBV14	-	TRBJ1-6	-	CASSQDGLTLHF	TGTGCCAGCAGCCAAGACGGGCTGACCCTCCACTTT
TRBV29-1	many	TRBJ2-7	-	CSVEGRPGSESYEQYF	TGCAGCGTTGAAGGAAGGCCCGGTAGCGAATCCTACGAGCAGTACTTC
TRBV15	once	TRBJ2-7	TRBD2	CATSRDRTSGAYEQYF	TGTGCCACCAGCAGAGATCGGACTAGCGGCGCCTACGAGCAGTACTTC
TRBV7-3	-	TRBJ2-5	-	CASSLMGGGGETQYF	TGTGCCAGCAGCTTAATGGGGGGCGGAGGAGAGACCCAGTACTTC
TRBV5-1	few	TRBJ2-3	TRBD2	CASSLLAKGTSATDTQYF	TGCGCCAGCAGCTTGTTAGCGAAGGGGACTAGCGCCACAGATACGCAGTATTTT
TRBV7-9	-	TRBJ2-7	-	CASSFDRPKQYF	TGTGCCAGCAGCTTTGACAGGCCCAAGCAGTACTTC
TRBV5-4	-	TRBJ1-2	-	CASSSMARRGYTF	TGTGCCAGCAGCTCCATGGCGAGGCGAGGCTACACCTTC